A single sample gave rise to the 5 T cell receptor beta chains below, sequenced in a study of post-analysis software for immune sequencing data. TCR beta libraries were prepared from cDNA with unique molecular identifiers. TCRdb reanalysed the PCR reads using MiXCR and keeps one entry per CDR3 protein. Of roughly 430,000 distinct CDR3 sequences in the sample, approximately 42% were seen once. Their recognized antigens are unknown. Study-level findings and limits: TRBV5-6, TRBV5-1 and TRBV20-1 were among four to six TRBV segments more frequent in patients than controls.

The sequenced sample consisted of blood. Source of these receptors: a girl aged 2-10 years with multiple sclerosis.

The chain recombines TRBV20-1 with TRBJ2-1; D is possibly TRBD2 (6 bases). The CDR3 is made up of 14 amino acids. V was clipped by 2 bases and J by 10 bases, with 18 bases between them. Germline V CDR1 and CDR2: DFQATT, SNEGSKA (reference sequence). For the CDR3, the DNA is TGCAGTGCTAGAAGGGCACTAGCCTCGCGGGAGCAGTTCTTC. Translated, it gives CSARRALASREQFF.

This clonotype was counted only a few times. The J gene is TRBJ2-5, the V gene TRBV20-1; TRBD1 aligns across 8 bases. The DNA end favors TRBJ2-4, so the J call may be wrong. There are 13 residues in the CDR3. Per the germline V gene, CDR1 is DFQATT and CDR2 is SNEGSKA (reference sequence). CDR3 sequence reads: CSASVTGVGIQYF. As DNA, the CDR3 is TGCAGTGCTAGTGTGACAGGGGTCGGCATTCAGTACTTC.

This chain joins TRBV29-1 and TRBJ2-5, with D possibly being TRBD2 (5 bases). V was shortened by 4 bases and J by 11 bases, with 26 bases between the two germline ends. The CDR3 runs 15 residues. The V gene's germline CDR1 is SQVTM and CDR2 ANQGSEA. CDR3 nucleotides: TGCAGCGTTGGCTTCTATGGCGGGTCCTCCTACAAGCAGTACTTC. The encoded protein is CSVGFYGGSSYKQYF.

This clonotype has only one observation. The chain has TRBV27 and TRBJ2-1, with TRBD2 as a possible D gene (5 bases). Germline V lookup: CDR1 MNHEY, CDR2 SMNVEV (reference sequence). Trimming removed 4 bases at V and 5 bases at J, with 15 bases between. The CDR3 has 15 residues. CDR3 bases: TGTGCCAGCAGTTCGACCCACGGGCGGGACAATGAGCAGTTCTTC. Translating gives CASSSTHGRDNEQFF.

The sample holds a few counts of this clonotype. This chain connects TRBV6-5 to TRBJ2-3; TRBD1 agrees at 10 bases. The CDR3 contains 14 residues. Germline V lookup: CDR1 MNHEY, CDR2 SVGAGI. After removal of 6 bases from V and 5 bases from J, the junction contained 5 bases not matched to a gene. The CDR3 sequence is CASRMTGGKDTQYF. As DNA, the CDR3 is TGTGCCAGCAGAATGACAGGGGGCAAAGATACGCAGTATTTT.